A single TCR beta chain is shown here with its context. The study ran its PCR with 60 Vbeta and 13 Jbeta primers. TCRdb keeps only in-frame clones here, not all; method: immunoSEQ multiplex PCR. The sample carries 95,000 to 150,000 clones, roughly 80% recorded once. The source of the sample is a study of cytomegalovirus exposure and HLA in healthy donors. The specimen sequenced was PBMCs. This receptor was taken from a man younger than 45 in good health and CMV-seronegative.

CDR3 bases: TGTGCCTTTAATATCGGTAACACTGAAGCTTTCTTT. It translates to CAFNIGNTEAFF. This chain connects TRBV19 to TRBJ1-1; no definite D call. The germline V gene has CDR1 LNHDA and CDR2 SQIVND (reference sequence). The CDR3 is 12 amino acids. V was shortened by 11 bases and J by 2 bases, with 12 bases between the two germline ends.